The clone carrying this TCR beta chain was seen many times. Regions amplified from RNA transcripts were the TCR beta CDR3 regions. Initially, a first-round RT-PCR of the TCR CDR3 employed the HTBI primer set. MiXCR, applied by TCRdb to the multiplex PCR reads, yields one record per CDR3 protein. The table records around 420,000 distinct CDR3 sequences, approximately 14% of them present only once. CDR1 is MNHEY, CDR2 SVGAGI, per germline. The CDR3 runs 16 residues. V was pared by 0 bases and J by 3 bases, with 7 bases of the junction left unmatched. The data were taken from a study of T cells in Graves' hyperthyroidism and ophthalmopathy. The study defined stable Graves' hyperthyroidism as no ophthalmopathy progression within 18 months. PBMCs were derived from roughly 10 ml fresh peripheral blood.

The clonotype comes from a woman aged 18-29 years with Graves' hyperthyroidism. Material: blood. The chain employs TRBV6-5 and TRBJ1-1; 7 nucleotides line up with TRBD1. The CDR3 bases are TGTGCCAGCAGTTACTCGGAGGAGGGGGCCGACACTGAAGCTTTCTTT. Amino acid sequence: CASSYSEEGADTEAFF.